These 9 T cell receptor beta chains share one sample of origin, sequenced in a study of patients and donors after allogeneic stem cell transplantation. TCRdb independently ran MiXCR on the RT-PCR reads; one entry per CDR3 protein. The table has roughly 140,000 distinct CDR3 sequences, roughly two fifths seen once. Sequencing was done on a sample of blood, either unsorted or a sorted T cell fraction (not recorded which). The receptors here all came from a human donor who was either an allogeneic HSCT recipient or a stem cell or donor lymphocyte infusion donor (not recorded which). It is not recorded whose cells these are; they may come from a transplant donor.

V is TRBV11-2 and J is TRBJ2-2; 7 bases fit TRBD1. The CDR3 is 14 amino acids. CDR1 and CDR2 from the germline V gene are SGHAT and FQNNGV. V dropped 5 bases and J dropped 5; count of bases not matched to a gene: 5. This CDR3 is CASSRKQGTGELFF. The CDR3 DNA reads TGTGCCAGCAGCCGAAAACAGGGGACCGGGGAGCTGTTTTTT.

The genes are TRBV9 and TRBJ2-1; a weak D match, TRBD2 (6 bases). Germline V gene sequence: CDR1 SGDLS, CDR2 YYNGEE. V was cut by 4 bases and J by 0 bases, with 17 bases left in between. This CDR3 region has 17 residues. The CDR3 is CASSPLAGGSSYNEQFF. CDR3 nucleotide sequence: TGTGCCAGCAGCCCTCTGGCTGGGGGGAGCTCCTACAATGAGCAGTTCTTC.

This clonotype was observed a few times. CDR3 region: CASSLGQGGSLGGYTF. The CDR3 nucleotides read TGTGCCAGCAGCTTAGGACAGGGTGGTTCTCTAGGAGGCTACACCTTC. J is TRBJ1-2 and V is TRBV11-2; 7 bases align to TRBD1. This CDR3 is built from 16 residues. The germline V gene has CDR1 SGHAT and CDR2 FQNNGV. V lost 1 base and J lost 8; bases outside the gene matches: 13.

In its sample, this clonotype was seen a few times. The J gene is TRBJ2-2, the V gene TRBV7-3, with a possible D match to TRBD2 (5 bases). Germline CDR1 SGHTA, CDR2 FQGTGA. The CDR3 totals 14 residues. V dropped 1 base and J dropped 7 bases, with 10 bases sitting between them. This chain's CDR3 is CASSLSSGLGELFF. In DNA, the CDR3 is TGTGCCAGCAGCTTAAGCTCCGGACTCGGGGAGCTGTTTTTT.

The V and J genes are TRBV7-8 and TRBJ2-1; D is possibly TRBD1 (5 bases). V was pared by 5 bases and J by 1 base, with 27 bases between. CDR3 length equals 20 residues. Germline values: CDR1 SGHVS, CDR2 FQNEAQ. The CDR3 DNA reads as TGTGCCAGCAGCCGGGCCAGGGAAGCCAGGGCAGGGCTTTCCTACAATGAGCAGTTCTTC. This codes for CASSRAREARAGLSYNEQFF.

CDR3 in amino acids: CASSWGFIETQYF. CDR3 coding DNA: TGTGCCAGCAGCTGGGGGTTTATCGAGACCCAGTACTTC. The chain recombines TRBV5-6 with TRBJ2-5; D tentatively fits TRBD1 or TRBD2 (5 bases each). The CDR3 is 13 residues long. V was shortened by 3 bases and J by 5 bases, with 11 bases between the two germline ends. Germline values: CDR1 SGHDT, CDR2 YYEEEE.

This rearrangement joins TRBV4-3 to TRBJ1-2, with D hard to call. This CDR3 is 14 amino acids long. The V gene's germline CDR1 is LGHNA and CDR2 YSLEER. V lost 0 bases and J lost 4, with 9 bases in between. CDR3 coding DNA: TGCGCCAGCAGCCAAGATTCCAGTTTCTATGGCTACACCTTC. Protein: CASSQDSSFYGYTF.

There are a few counts of this clonotype. The chain joins TRBV12-3 or TRBV12-4 to TRBJ1-3; D is unclear. V lost 3 bases and J 0 bases, leaving 9 bases between the germline ends. The CDR3 has 15 amino acids. The CDR3 loop reads CASSFVPFSGNTIYF. The CDR3 coding sequence is TGTGCCAGCAGTTTCGTACCGTTCTCTGGAAACACCATATATTTT.

The chain combines TRBV24-1 with TRBJ2-1, with D possibly TRBD1 on 7 matching bases. The V gene's germline CDR1 is KGHDR and CDR2 SFDVKD. CDR3 size: 14 residues. Trimming left V 10 bases short and J 2 bases short, with 14 bases between. CDR3 DNA sequence: TGTGCCACAAATACAGGGGAGGCCTACAATGAGCAGTTCTTC. Its protein product is CATNTGEAYNEQFF.